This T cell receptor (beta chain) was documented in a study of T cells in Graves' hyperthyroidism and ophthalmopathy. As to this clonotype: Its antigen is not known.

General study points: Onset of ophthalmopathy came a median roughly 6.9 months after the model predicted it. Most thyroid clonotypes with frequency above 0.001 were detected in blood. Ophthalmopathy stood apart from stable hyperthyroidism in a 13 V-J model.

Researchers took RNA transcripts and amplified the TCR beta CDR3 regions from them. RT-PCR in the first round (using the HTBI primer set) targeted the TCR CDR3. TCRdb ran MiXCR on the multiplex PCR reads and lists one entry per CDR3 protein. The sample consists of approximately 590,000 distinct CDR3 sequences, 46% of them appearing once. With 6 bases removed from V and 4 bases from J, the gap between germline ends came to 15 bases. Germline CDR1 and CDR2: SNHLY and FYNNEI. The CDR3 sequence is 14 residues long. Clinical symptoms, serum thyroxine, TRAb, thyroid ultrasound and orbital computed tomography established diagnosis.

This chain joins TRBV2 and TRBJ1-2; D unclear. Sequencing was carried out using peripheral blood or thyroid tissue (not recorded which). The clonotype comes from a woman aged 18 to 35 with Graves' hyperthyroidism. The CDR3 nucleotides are TGTGCCAGCAGCCAAGATGGGCGGCTCTATGGCTACACCTTC. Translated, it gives CASSQDGRLYGYTF.